This TCR beta chain was captured in a study of spatial heterogeneity in lung cancer. Study-level findings and limits: Counts of expanded intratumoral alpha and beta TCRs tracked tumor mutation counts. Tumor T cells had an estimated coverage that came to about 6.4% for alpha chains and 13% for beta chains.

Described time point: sample taken at primary tumor resection. Material for sequencing was whole RNA from tumor, nontumor lung or frozen PBMC, left unsorted. The table lists this clonotype with many counts. The antigen remains unidentified. A unique molecular identifier was attached to every TCR cDNA molecule. TCRdb itself ran the 5' RACE reads through MiXCR, one entry per CDR3 protein. Of under 15,000 distinct CDR3 sequences in the sample, around 3.2% were seen once. CDR1 LGHDT and CDR2 YNNKEL come from the germline V gene (reference sequence). The length of the CDR3 is 14 residues. V was clipped by 0 bases and J by 4 bases, with 9 bases between them.

The origin of this receptor is a male donor with early-stage non-small cell lung cancer. Sample: lung tumor tissue, taken at surgery. The V call is TRBV3-1, the J call TRBJ1-1; no clear D gene. CDR3 coding DNA: TGTGCCAGCAGCCAAGAATGGGGAAGCACTGAAGCTTTCTTT. It specifies CASSQEWGSTEAFF.